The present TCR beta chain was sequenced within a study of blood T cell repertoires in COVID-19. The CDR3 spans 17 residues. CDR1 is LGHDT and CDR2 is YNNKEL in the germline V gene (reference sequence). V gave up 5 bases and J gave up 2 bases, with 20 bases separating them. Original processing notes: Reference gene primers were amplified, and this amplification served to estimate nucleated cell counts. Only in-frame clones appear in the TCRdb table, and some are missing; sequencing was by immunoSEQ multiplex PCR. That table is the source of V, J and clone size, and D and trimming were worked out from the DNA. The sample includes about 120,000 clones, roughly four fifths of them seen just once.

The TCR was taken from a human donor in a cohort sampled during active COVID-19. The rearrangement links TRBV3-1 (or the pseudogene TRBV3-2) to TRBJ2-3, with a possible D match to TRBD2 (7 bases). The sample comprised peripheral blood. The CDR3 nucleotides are TGTGCCAGCAGCAGACGATTGGGGGGGGGCCTCACAGATACGCAGTATTTT. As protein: CASSRRLGGGLTDTQYF.